This T cell receptor (beta chain) was sequenced in a study of shared clonotypes between healthy human individuals. Findings of the study overall: How much donors shared clonotypes was expected to be affected by sequencing depth.

A note on this clone: The antigen is undetermined.

Original processing methods: Filtering of immunoSEQ junctional sequences could not match full-length read filtering. The data were produced by immunoSEQ multiplex PCR, yet TCRdb's version contains in-frame clones alone and is incomplete. V and J calls and clone size follow that table, whereas D and trimming were derived from the DNA. This table has approximately 500,000 clones, over 70% appearing once. After removal of 5 bases from V and 9 bases from J, the junction contained 5 bases not matched to a gene. This CDR3 has 13 residues. Germline V gives CDR1 SGHVS, CDR2 FNYEAQ. V is TRBV7-6 and J is TRBJ2-2, with TRBD1 matching over 8 bases. Sequenced: PBMCs. This sequence was found in a middle-aged woman in good health. Some clones in this sample may be carry-over from other donors' samples. Here the CDR3 reads CASSKRQGWELFF. The DNA of the CDR3 is TGTGCCAGCAGCAAACGACAGGGGTGGGAGCTGTTTTTT.